The subject of this entry is one T cell receptor (beta chain). Its antigen remains unknown. The primer mix had 60 Vbeta and 13 Jbeta primers. Assay: immunoSEQ multiplex PCR; the TCRdb copy retains only in-frame clones and omits some. This sample carries more than 85,000 clones, less than 85% of them seen once, and the ten largest clones take around 8.2%. These data originate in a study of cytomegalovirus exposure and HLA in healthy donors. Overall study findings and caveats: Specific recognition of CMV antigens was confirmed in vitro for three chains (all CMV-associated).

Deletions cut 2 bases from V and 5 bases from J, with 12 bases between. The CDR3 covers 14 residues. Germline V CDR1 and CDR2: ENHRY, SYGVKD. The V and J genes are TRBV10-3 and TRBJ1-1, with D tentatively TRBD1 (5 bases). The receptor was derived from a man aged 35 to 55 in good health and CMV-seropositive. The material sequenced was PBMCs. The CDR3 DNA follows: TGTGCCATCAGTGAGGGTGGGGGGGGGACTGAAGCTTTCTTT. Amino acid sequence: CAISEGGGGTEAFF.